A single TCR beta chain is shown here with its context. Its antigen is unidentified. This specimen comes from a study of T cell clonotyping in hematopoietic cell transplantation. General study findings and limits: At the given depth, recipient repertoires were over 95% de novo clonotypes. Higher Inverse Simpson Index values in graft donor and pretransplant recipient predicted broader posttransplant TCR diversity. Without cell sorting, CD4 versus CD8 contributions remain unresolved.

The table came from immunoSEQ multiplex PCR; TCRdb's copy has only in-frame clones and leaves some out. The data contain approximately 44,000 clones, roughly 94% of them singletons. Germline CDR1 is KGHSH and CDR2 is LQKENI. V was trimmed by 0 bases and J by 8 bases, leaving 16 bases between them. The CDR3 loop spans 15 amino acids. The V call is TRBV18, the J call TRBJ1-2; D may be TRBD1 (6 bases). The sequence derives from a woman in her forties or fifties in good health. Some clones in this sample may be carry-over from other donors' samples. Sequencing was performed on peripheral blood mononuclear cells. Here the CDR3 DNA reads TGTGCCAGCTCACCACCAGCAGGGGATGGTCGAGGCTACACCTTC. It is translated as CASSPPAGDGRGYTF.